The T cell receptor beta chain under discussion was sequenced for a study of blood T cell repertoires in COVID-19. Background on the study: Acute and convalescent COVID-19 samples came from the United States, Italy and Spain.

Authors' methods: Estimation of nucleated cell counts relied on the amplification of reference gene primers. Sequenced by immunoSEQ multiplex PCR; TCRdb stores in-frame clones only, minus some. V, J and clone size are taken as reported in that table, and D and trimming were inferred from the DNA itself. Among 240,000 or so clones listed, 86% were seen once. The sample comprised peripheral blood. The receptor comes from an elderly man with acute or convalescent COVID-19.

This CDR3 is CATSRDHTGGSGNTIYF. CDR3 nucleotide sequence: TGTGCCACCAGCAGAGATCACACAGGGGGCTCTGGAAACACCATATATTTT. The gene calls are TRBV15 and TRBJ1-3, with 8 nucleotides matching TRBD1. This CDR3 spans 17 amino acids. Per the germline V gene, CDR1 is LNHNV and CDR2 is YYDKDF (reference sequence). Germline trimming cut 0 bases from V and 0 bases from J; bases unmatched to any gene: 4.